This entry describes one TCR beta chain. Its antigen is undetermined. Other DNA sequences of this sample code for an identical CDR3. The germline V gene has CDR1 SNHLY and CDR2 FYNNEI. Deletions cut 6 bases from V and 4 bases from J, with 7 bases between. This CDR3 spans 11 amino acids. Deep level was the assay's run setting. Produced via immunoSEQ multiplex PCR; TCRdb's table is partial and in-frame only. The table records roughly 380,000 clones, 96% of them present only once. This sample is part of a study of shared clonotypes between healthy human individuals. For the study at large: Researchers drew samples from two women and a few men aged 18 to 49. Study findings and constraints: In general, naive subsets displayed greater estimated richness than memory subsets did.

Input material: memory CD8+ T cells sorted from blood. The subset denotes: CD45RO+ cells pooled with CCR7-negative TemRA cells. V usage is TRBV2 and J usage is TRBJ2-7, with a tentative D call TRBD1 (5 bases). The receptor comes from a man under 40 in good health. The CDR3 here is CASSPGYEQYF. The CDR3 region has the DNA TGTGCCAGCAGCCCAGGGTACGAGCAGTACTTC.